The 29 T cell receptor beta chains given below trace back to one sample, sequenced in a study of early stage breast cancer tumors. The repertoire was sequenced with immunoSEQ multiplex PCR; TCRdb's copy has only in-frame clones and lacks some. The profile covers some 28,000 clones, with about 59% appearing a single time and around 9% taken by the ten largest. Sequencing was carried out using breast tumor tissue. All receptors come from a person aged 50-59 years with breast cancer.

This clone was found a few times. The genes are TRBV7-2 and TRBJ2-7; the match to TRBD2 covers 12 bases. Germline CDR1 and CDR2: SGHTA and FQGNSA. This CDR3 region has 16 residues. V was pared by 3 bases and J by 4 bases, with 7 bases of the junction left unmatched. The CDR3 here is CASSLAGTSGWYEQYF. The CDR3 DNA sequence: TGTGCCAGCAGCTTGGCCGGGACTAGCGGGTGGTACGAGCAGTACTTC.

This sequence joins TRBV4-2 and TRBJ2-1; 7 bases agree with TRBD2. The germline CDR1 and CDR2 sequences are LGHNA and YNFKEQ. The CDR3 totals 16 residues. Losses at the gene ends were 4 bases for V and 2 bases for J; bases not matched to a gene: 8. The CDR3 here is CASSRTSSGPYNEQFF. CDR3 nucleotide sequence: TGTGCCAGCAGCCGCACTTCTAGCGGTCCCTACAATGAGCAGTTCTTC.

This clone has a handful of counts. This chain uses TRBV27 with TRBJ2-2; no reliable D call. With 4 bases removed from V and 9 bases from J, the gap between germline ends came to 12 bases. Germline V gene lookup returns CDR1 MNHEY and CDR2 SMNVEV (reference sequence). This CDR3 is 13 amino acids long. The CDR3 coding sequence is TGTGCCAGCAGTTGGGTCTCGTTCCGGGAGCTGTTTTTT. Protein: CASSWVSFRELFF.

In regard to this clone: Other DNA variants within this sample encode the same CDR3. The V and J genes are TRBV5-1 and TRBJ2-3, with TRBD2 identical over 10 bases. Germline V gene sequence: CDR1 SGHRS, CDR2 YFSETQ. The CDR3 has 16 amino acids. J was trimmed by 1 base and V by 0 bases; bases with no gene match: 2. The CDR3 DNA sequence: TGCGCCAGCAGCTTGGGCGGGACTAGCGGCACAGATACGCAGTATTTT. The encoded protein is CASSLGGTSGTDTQYF.

V usage is TRBV5-1 and J usage is TRBJ2-3; D tentatively fits TRBD1 or TRBD2 (5 bases each). V lost 5 bases, J lost 4 bases, and 14 bases lay in between. CDR1 is SGHRS and CDR2 is YFSETQ in the germline V gene. There are 14 residues in the CDR3. In DNA form, the CDR3 reads TGCGCCAGCAGACGGGACGCGAGGCCAGATACGCAGTATTTT. Protein: CASRRDARPDTQYF.

This chain uses TRBV11-2 with TRBJ2-7, with a weak D call TRBD1 (5 bases). The germline gives CDR1 SGHAT, CDR2 FQNNGV. With 2 bases removed from V and 4 bases from J, the gap between germline ends came to 12 bases. The CDR3 is made up of 14 amino acids. The CDR3 sequence is CASSLIGVEYEQYF. The CDR3, as DNA: TGTGCCAGCAGCTTAATAGGGGTCGAGTACGAGCAGTACTTC. Looking up the rest from reference TRBV11-2 and TRBJ2-7 gives the full variable domain: EAGVAQSPRYKIIEKRQSVAFWCNPISGHATLYWYQQILGQGPKLLIQFQNNGVVDDSQLPKDRFSAERLKGVDSTLKIQPAKLEDSAVYLCASSLIGVEYEQYFGPGTRLTVT.

The V and J genes are TRBV5-5 and TRBJ2-3; D is possibly TRBD1 (5 bases). Germline CDR1 reads SGHKS; CDR2 reads YYEKEE (reference sequence). This CDR3 comprises 14 residues. The germline V and J ends were trimmed by 1 base and 1 base, with 7 bases remaining between them. The DNA of the CDR3 is TGTGCCAGCAGCTTGTTAGGGGGCACAGATACGCAGTATTTT. It codes for CASSLLGGTDTQYF. Drawing the rest from reference TRBV5-5 and TRBJ2-3, the complete variable domain is DAGVTQSPTHLIKTRGQQVTLRCSPISGHKSVSWYQQVLGQGPQFIFQYYEKEERGRGNFPDRFSARQFPNYSSELNVNALLLGDSALYLCASSLLGGTDTQYFGPGTRLTVL.

This clone was counted between two and nine times. The chain links TRBV2 to TRBJ2-7, with 8 bases matching TRBD1. The CDR3 totals 15 residues. The V segment lost 6 bases and the J segment 6 bases; nucleotides outside the gene matches: 13. CDR1 and CDR2 from the germline V gene are SNHLY and FYNNEI. The CDR3 reads CASRGQGAGVTEQYF. In DNA form, the CDR3 reads TGTGCCAGCAGGGGGCAGGGGGCCGGGGTAACCGAGCAGTACTTC. Combining the CDR3 with reference TRBV2 and TRBJ2-7 gives the whole variable domain EPEVTQTPSHQVTQMGQEVILRCVPISNHLYFYWYRQILGQKVEFLVSFYNNEISEKSEIFDDQFSVERPDGSNFTLKIRSTKLEDSAMYFCASRGQGAGVTEQYFGPGTRLTVT.

This clone was seen a handful of times. J is TRBJ2-1 and V is TRBV7-8; no clear D gene. In germline, CDR1 is SGHVS, CDR2 FQNEAQ. Deletions cut 7 bases from V and 2 bases from J, with 18 bases between. CDR3 length: 16 amino acids. The DNA for the CDR3 is TGTGCCAGCACCCCAGCCCCCCCCGGGCCCTACAATGAGCAGTTCTTC. Its translation: CASTPAPPGPYNEQFF.

This chain uses TRBV7-9 with TRBJ2-7, with TRBD1 identical over 8 bases. In germline, CDR1 is SEHNR, CDR2 FQNEAQ (reference sequence). CDR3 length equals 17 residues. The ends lost 0 bases at V and 2 bases at J; junction bases unmatched: 9. This CDR3 is CASSLALTGGRTYEQYF. The CDR3 region has the DNA TGTGCCAGCAGCTTAGCGCTTACAGGGGGACGCACCTACGAGCAGTACTTC.

The gene calls are TRBV7-8 and TRBJ2-7, with TRBD1 matching over 7 bases. Germline V gives CDR1 SGHVS, CDR2 FQNEAQ. V lost 5 bases and J lost 6; bases outside the gene matches: 4. The CDR3 runs to 12 residues. The CDR3 sequence is CASSAPGGEQYF. CDR3 sequence (DNA): TGTGCCAGCAGCGCTCCAGGGGGCGAGCAGTACTTC.

This clone was seen a few times. V is TRBV5-1 and J is TRBJ2-4, with 8 bases that match TRBD2. The CDR3 covers 17 residues. With V trimmed by 0 bases and J by 0 bases, 5 bases remained unmatched. The V gene's germline CDR1 is SGHRS and CDR2 YFSETQ. The CDR3 here is CASSLGRGDLAKNIQYF. The CDR3 DNA follows: TGCGCCAGCAGCTTGGGGCGGGGGGACCTAGCCAAAAACATTCAGTACTTC.

In DNA, the CDR3 is TGTGCCAGCAGCATCGGGACTCTTAATGAGCAGTTCTTC. This gives the protein CASSIGTLNEQFF. This chain links TRBV27 with TRBJ2-1; possibly TRBD2 for D (6 bases). V lost 6 bases to trimming and J lost 7 bases, with 13 bases between them. The CDR3 consists of 13 residues. Germline-derived CDR1 and CDR2 are MNHEY and SMNVEV (reference sequence).

This chain connects TRBV19 to TRBJ1-4; weak D call: TRBD1 (6 bases). Trimming pared 3 bases from V and 4 bases from J, leaving 18 bases between. The germline V gene encodes CDR1 LNHDA and CDR2 SQIVND (reference sequence). CDR3 length equals 17 residues. The CDR3 sequence: CASSMPRTRDINEKLFF. Written as DNA, the CDR3 is TGTGCCAGTAGTATGCCTCGAACGAGGGACATTAATGAAAAACTGTTTTTT.

V and J are TRBV4-2 and TRBJ2-3; 11 bases match TRBD1. J gave up 6 bases and V 0 bases, and 5 bases lay outside the gene matches. The CDR3 consists of 16 residues. Per the germline V gene, CDR1 is LGHNA and CDR2 is YNFKEQ. The CDR3, as DNA: TGTGCCAGCAGCCAAGATAGGACAGGGGGCGTTGATACGCAGTATTTT. Protein product: CASSQDRTGGVDTQYF.

This clone is classed as medium-sized. The V call is TRBV5-8, the J call TRBJ2-2; TRBD1 matches 8 bases. V gave up 0 bases and J gave up 3 bases; unmatched junction bases: 10. From germline, CDR1 is SGHTS and CDR2 YDEGEE. This CDR3 region has 18 residues. Written as DNA, the CDR3 is TGTGCCAGCAGCTTGGCCCCAGGTGACAGGGGTCACACCGGGGAGCTGTTTTTT. Translation gives CASSLAPGDRGHTGELFF.

The chain joins TRBV18 to TRBJ2-1; 12 positions agree with TRBD2. V shed 2 bases, J shed 4 bases, and the junction held 6 bases outside the gene matches. The CDR3 totals 17 residues. Germline CDR1 reads KGHSH; CDR2 reads LQKENI. For the CDR3, the DNA is TGTGCCAGCTCACCAGCGGGACTAGCGGGTTTTTACAATGAGCAGTTCTTC. Protein sequence: CASSPAGLAGFYNEQFF.

This sequence joins TRBV7-3 and TRBJ2-7, with 9 bases aligning to TRBD2. J gave up 4 bases and V 4 bases, and 2 bases lay outside the gene matches. The CDR3 sequence is 13 residues long. From germline, CDR1 is SGHTA and CDR2 FQGTGA. The CDR3 DNA follows: TGTGCCAGCAGCTCGACTAGCGGATACGAGCAGTACTTC. This translates into CASSSTSGYEQYF. Full variable domain (rest looked up from reference TRBV7-3 and TRBJ2-7): GAGVSQTPSNKVTEKGKYVELRCDPISGHTALYWYRQSLGQGPEFLIYFQGTGAADDSGLPNDRFFAVRPEGSVSTLKIQRTERGDSAVYLCASSSTSGYEQYFGPGTRLTVT.

V and J are TRBV7-3 and TRBJ2-7; TRBD2 matches at 13 bases. The germline V gene encodes CDR1 SGHTA and CDR2 FQGTGA. V lost 2 bases to trimming and J lost 7 bases; unmatched junction nucleotides: 8. The CDR3 sequence is 16 residues long. CDR3 in amino acids: CASSLEGTSGAREQYF. CDR3 in DNA: TGTGCCAGCAGCTTAGAAGGGACTAGCGGGGCTCGGGAGCAGTACTTC.

This chain connects TRBV5-5 to TRBJ2-7, with 7 bases identical to TRBD2. There are 14 residues in the CDR3. The junction had 5 bases not matched to a gene; V was cut back by 1 base and J by 4 bases. Germline CDR1 and CDR2: SGHKS and YYEKEE (reference sequence). The DNA of the CDR3 is TGTGCCAGCAGCTTGTGGGGAGGGCCTTACGAGCAGTACTTC. It codes for CASSLWGGPYEQYF.

A single count supports this clone. J is TRBJ2-5 and V is TRBV15, with D tentatively TRBD2 (6 bases). CDR1 LNHNV and CDR2 YYDKDF come from the germline V gene (reference sequence). The CDR3 is made up of 15 amino acids. V was shortened by 0 bases and J by 5 bases, with 13 bases between the two germline ends. CDR3 DNA: TGTGCCACCAGCAGAGATTTTGGGACTGGGGAGACCCAGTACTTC. Protein product: CATSRDFGTGETQYF.

The J gene is TRBJ1-3, the V gene TRBV10-2; possible D gene TRBD1, 5 bases. This CDR3 spans 16 amino acids. CDR1 and CDR2 (germline): WSHSY, SAAADI. The V gene lost 6 bases and the J gene lost 0 bases, with 15 bases spanning the gap. Here the CDR3 reads CASSRGDESSGNTIYF. For the CDR3, the DNA is TGCGCCAGCAGCCGAGGGGATGAAAGCTCTGGAAACACCATATATTTT.

CDR3 nucleotide sequence: TGCGCCAGCAGCCAAGCGCCAACCCGGACAGGGCTCTACGAGCAGTACTTC. Protein sequence: CASSQAPTRTGLYEQYF. The V and J genes are TRBV4-3 and TRBJ2-7; TRBD1 aligns across 8 bases. Germline V lookup: CDR1 LGHNA, CDR2 YSLEER. J lost 3 bases, V lost 1 base, and 11 bases had no gene match. The CDR3 length is 17 residues.

The chain links TRBV15 to TRBJ2-7; 9 bases map to TRBD1. This CDR3 is 21 amino acids long. V lost 3 bases, J lost 0 bases, and 21 bases stayed unmatched. Germline CDR1 and CDR2: LNHNV and YYDKDF (reference sequence). CDR3 protein: CATSSTLRDRASQLSSYEQYF. CDR3 bases: TGTGCCACCAGCAGCACCCTTCGGGACAGGGCCTCACAACTATCCTCCTACGAGCAGTACTTC.

The V and J genes are TRBV18 and TRBJ2-7, with D tentatively TRBD2 (5 bases). The V end was cut by 6 bases, the J end by 1 base, with 16 bases between. Germline lookup yields CDR1 KGHSH and CDR2 LQKENI. The CDR3 is 15 amino acids. In DNA form, the CDR3 reads TGTGCCAGCTCGCGTGAGGGCGGGCCGTCCTACGAGCAGTACTTC. It translates to CASSREGGPSYEQYF.

This clone has a handful of counts. The V and J genes are TRBV5-6 and TRBJ1-2; D remains ambiguous. Germline V gene data show CDR1 as SGHDT and CDR2 as YYEEEE. V was shortened by 4 bases and J by 6 bases, with 16 bases between the two germline ends. This CDR3 spans 14 amino acids. The CDR3 bases are TGTGCCAGCAGCCCCTGGGAATCAGTACATGGCTACACCTTC. This encodes CASSPWESVHGYTF.

The CDR3 protein is CVLLGRQGGTEAFF. As DNA, the CDR3 is TGTGTCCTACTCGGGCGTCAGGGCGGTACTGAAGCTTTCTTT. The chain is built from TRBV30 and TRBJ1-1, with D perhaps matching TRBD1 (5 bases). There are 14 residues in the CDR3. Per the germline V gene, CDR1 is GTSNPN and CDR2 is SVGIG (reference sequence). The full variable domain, in which reference TRBV30 and TRBJ1-1 provide the parts outside the CDR3, is SQTIHQWPATLVQPVGSPLSLECTVEGTSNPNLYWYRQAAGRGLQLLFYSVGIGQISSEVPQNLSASRPQDRQFILSSKKLLLSDSGFYLCVLLGRQGGTEAFFGQGTRLTVV.

This sequence joins TRBV7-8 and TRBJ1-1, with D possibly TRBD1 on 5 matching bases. This CDR3 is built from 16 residues. Deletions cut 2 bases from V and 1 base from J, with 14 bases between. The germline gives CDR1 SGHVS, CDR2 FQNEAQ. CDR3 nucleotide sequence: TGTGCCAGCAGCTTACGTCGAGGGACGGCGAACACTGAAGCTTTCTTT. Its translation is CASSLRRGTANTEAFF.

The CDR3 sequence: CASQTGRDYEQYF. Written as DNA, the CDR3 is TGTGCCAGTCAAACGGGGCGGGACTACGAGCAGTACTTC. The chain links TRBV27 to TRBJ2-7, with D possibly being TRBD2 (6 bases). This CDR3 spans 13 amino acids. Trimming took off 9 bases at V and 3 bases at J, with 15 bases between the two ends. Germline lookup yields CDR1 MNHEY and CDR2 SMNVEV (reference sequence).